This record concerns one TCR beta chain sequence. The antigen is not known. These data originate in a study of cytomegalovirus exposure and HLA in healthy donors. In the study overall: A subsequent analysis stated that the roughly 120 validation repertoires were run on the same platform as the approximately 660 first-cohort repertoires.

Study-wide results and caveats: Some 150 TCR beta chains were listed as cytomegalovirus-associated.

The protocol was immunoSEQ multiplex PCR, while the TCRdb copy is restricted to in-frame clones and leaves out a portion. Altogether 120,000 or so clones are present, approximately 86% being singletons, with the ten largest covering around 4.5%. The CDR3 is made up of 16 amino acids. V was pared by 3 bases and J by 1 base, with 5 bases of the junction left unmatched. The germline gives CDR1 SGHTS, CDR2 YDEGEE. Material: PBMCs. This chain connects TRBV5-8 to TRBJ2-1; 9 nucleotides match TRBD2. This clonotype was obtained from a man aged 18 to 30 in good health and CMV-seropositive. DNA for the CDR3: TGTGCCAGCAGCTCATTAGCGGGGGCTTCCTACAATGAGCAGTTCTTC. This codes for CASSSLAGASYNEQFF.